Listed here are 19 T cell receptor beta chains from one sample, sequenced in a study of lymphopenia after photon versus proton radiotherapy. Sequencing was performed with immunoSEQ multiplex PCR; in TCRdb, only in-frame clones are kept and a portion is missing. The profile shows around 23,000 clones, about 91% of them singletons. Specimen: peripheral blood, collected from a patient treated with photon-based radiotherapy. The origin of the receptors is a man aged 50 or older with gastric cancer.

The chain is built from TRBV10-2 and TRBJ1-5; no definite D call. This CDR3 contains 14 residues. Trimming cost V 2 bases and J 5 bases, with 10 bases left between them. Germline CDR1 is WSHSY and CDR2 is SAAADI. DNA for the CDR3: TGCGCCAGCAGTGAGATTGCTTCGGATCAGCCCCAGCATTTT. Its protein is CASSEIASDQPQHF.

The chain links TRBV29-1 to TRBJ2-3, with D hard to call. This CDR3 comprises 15 residues. From germline, CDR1 is SQVTM and CDR2 ANQGSEA. V lost 6 bases and J 2 bases, leaving 18 bases between the germline ends. CDR3 bases: TGCAGCGTCGATAGCCCCTCACGACACACAGATACGCAGTATTTT. Translated: CSVDSPSRHTDTQYF.

In its sample, this clone was seen a few times. This chain joins TRBV5-1 and TRBJ2-4; 7 bases are shared with TRBD1. The CDR3 covers 14 residues. Trimming cost V 4 bases and J 5 bases; bases outside gene matches: 6. Germline CDR1 SGHRS, CDR2 YFSETQ. The CDR3 region is CASSPRQGENIQYF. In nucleotides, the CDR3 is TGCGCCAGCAGCCCCCGGCAGGGGGAAAACATTCAGTACTTC.

V usage is TRBV6-5 and J usage is TRBJ1-4; D unclear. The V gene lost 2 bases and the J gene lost 5 bases, with 9 bases spanning the gap. CDR3 size: 14 residues. Germline CDR1 and CDR2: MNHEY and SVGAGI. CDR3 nucleotides: TGTGCCAGCAGTTACGGAACGGGGAATGAAAAACTGTTTTTT. It codes for CASSYGTGNEKLFF.

In this sample, this clone turned up a few times. Written as DNA, the CDR3 is TGCGCCAGCGGTTCCAGACAGGGGCTTCGCACCGGGGAGCTGTTTTTT. It yields the protein CASGSRQGLRTGELFF. The rearrangement joins TRBV4-1 to TRBJ2-2, with TRBD1 matching over 8 bases. The CDR3 length is 16 residues. The germline V gene encodes CDR1 MGHRA and CDR2 YSYEKL. Trimming removed 8 bases from V and 4 bases from J; junction bases left unmatched: 12.

This chain joins TRBV7-2 and TRBJ2-5, with 10 bases matching TRBD2. Germline lookup yields CDR1 SGHTA and CDR2 FQGNSA. The CDR3 consists of 17 residues. The ends lost 0 bases at V and 1 base at J; junction bases unmatched: 5. Here the CDR3 reads CASSLAASGGRQETQYF. As DNA, the CDR3 is TGTGCCAGCAGCTTAGCGGCTAGCGGGGGCCGCCAAGAGACCCAGTACTTC.

The CDR3 DNA sequence: TGCGCCAGCAGCCAAGCTGGGACAGGGAAAGAGACCCAGTACTTC. Translation gives CASSQAGTGKETQYF. The V call is TRBV4-3, the J call TRBJ2-5, with TRBD1 matching 9 bases. Trimming at V came to 1 base and at J to 3 bases, leaving 3 bases not matched to a gene. The V gene's germline CDR1 is LGHNA and CDR2 YSLEER. The CDR3 runs 15 residues.

The rearrangement uses TRBV27 and TRBJ2-5; 9 bases align to TRBD2. Trimming cost V 3 bases and J 1 base; bases outside gene matches: 9. Germline CDR1 reads MNHEY; CDR2 reads SMNVEV (reference sequence). CDR3 size: 17 residues. The CDR3 nucleotides read TGTGCCAGCAGTTTGGGGGTGACTAGCGGAGCCCAAGAGACCCAGTACTTC. This encodes CASSLGVTSGAQETQYF.

V and J are TRBV11-3 and TRBJ2-1, with no clear D. The germline CDR1 and CDR2 sequences are SGHNT and YENEEA. Trimming took 5 bases from V and 6 from J, leaving 8 bases between them. The CDR3 sequence is 12 residues long. The CDR3 DNA follows: TGTGCCAGCAGCCAAGCTGGCAATGAGCAGTTCTTC. As protein: CASSQAGNEQFF.

V usage is TRBV7-3 and J usage is TRBJ2-1; unclear D gene. The CDR3 covers 13 residues. Germline V lookup: CDR1 SGHTA, CDR2 FQGTGA. The ends were cut back, 0 bases at V and 7 bases at J, with 7 bases in the middle. The CDR3 region has the DNA TGTGCCAGCAGCTTAACTCACGAGAATGAGCAGTTCTTC. Translated, it gives CASSLTHENEQFF.

The chain carries TRBV19 and TRBJ2-6, with unresolved D. Trimming stripped 6 bases from V and 0 bases from J, with 21 bases between. Germline V lookup: CDR1 LNHDA, CDR2 SQIVND (reference sequence). CDR3 length: 19 amino acids. CDR3 residues: CASRLVRQALSSGANVLTF. The CDR3, as DNA: TGTGCCAGTAGATTGGTTAGGCAGGCGTTAAGCTCTGGGGCCAACGTCCTGACTTTC.

This chain uses TRBV19 with TRBJ2-5; D perhaps matches TRBD2 (6 bases). Germline-derived CDR1 and CDR2 are LNHDA and SQIVND (reference sequence). V was cut by 5 bases and J by 5 bases, with 12 bases left in between. CDR3 length equals 13 residues. CDR3 residues: CASSLASLETQYF. Written as DNA, the CDR3 is TGTGCCAGTAGTCTAGCGAGTTTGGAGACCCAGTACTTC.

The chain combines TRBV29-1 with TRBJ1-2; TRBD1 might be the D (6 bases). CDR1 is SQVTM and CDR2 is ANQGSEA in the germline V gene. V dropped 4 bases and J dropped 8 bases, with 11 bases sitting between them. The CDR3 has 11 amino acids. DNA for the CDR3: TGCAGCGTTGGTAGGGGACACGGCTACACCTTC. Protein product: CSVGRGHGYTF. Complete variable domain (other parts from reference TRBV29-1 and TRBJ1-2): SAVISQKPSRDICQRGTSLTIQCQVDSQVTMMFWYRQQPGQSLTLIATANQGSEATYESGFVIDKFPISRPNLTFSTLTVSNMSPEDSSIYLCSVGRGHGYTFGSGTRLTVV.

The chain combines TRBV19 with TRBJ2-7, with 8 bases matching TRBD2. Germline V gives CDR1 LNHDA, CDR2 SQIVND (reference sequence). V was clipped by 4 bases and J by 3 bases; unmatched bases: 8. The CDR3 covers 15 residues. DNA for the CDR3: TGTGCCAGTAGTACCCGCCGGACTAGCAGCTACGAGCAGTACTTC. Translation: CASSTRRTSSYEQYF.

The chain combines TRBV30 with TRBJ2-7; tentative D call: TRBD2 (5 bases). The CDR3 contains 14 residues. V was cut by 0 bases and J by 2 bases, with 11 bases left in between. Per germline, CDR1 GTSNPN and CDR2 SVGIG (reference sequence). In DNA, the CDR3 is TGTGCCTGGAGTGTCGGGCTAGCCGCCTACGAGCAGTACTTC. This encodes CAWSVGLAAYEQYF.

The chain's CDR3 is CASSVSVPDTQYF. CDR3 DNA: TGTGCCAGCAGCGTATCTGTCCCAGATACGCAGTATTTT. The gene calls are TRBV9 and TRBJ2-3, with unresolved D. Germline CDR1 and CDR2: SGDLS and YYNGEE. Trimming stripped 1 base from V and 4 bases from J, with 7 bases between. This CDR3 is built from 13 residues.

J is TRBJ2-3 and V is TRBV7-8; D not resolved. The V and J ends lost 4 bases and 5 bases respectively, with 4 bases between them. Germline-derived CDR1 and CDR2 are SGHVS and FQNEAQ. The CDR3 extends over 11 amino acids. The CDR3 here is CASSSRDTQYF. The CDR3 DNA follows: TGTGCCAGCAGCTCCAGAGATACGCAGTATTTT.

The V and J genes are TRBV25-1 and TRBJ2-3, with 7 bases matching TRBD2. The CDR3 runs to 15 residues. The junction had 8 bases not matched to a gene; V was cut back by 8 bases and J by 0 bases. CDR1 and CDR2 (germline): MGHDK, SYGVNS. CDR3 DNA sequence: TGTGCCAGCTGTAGCGGGCGGCTAAGCACAGATACGCAGTATTTT. It translates to CASCSGRLSTDTQYF. Full variable domain (missing parts from reference TRBV25-1 and TRBJ2-3): EADIYQTPRYLVIGTGKKITLECSQTMGHDKMYWYQQDPGMELHLIHYSYGVNSTEKGDLSSESTVSRIRTEHFPLTLESARPSHTSQYLCASCSGRLSTDTQYFGPGTRLTVL.

V and J are TRBV5-1 and TRBJ2-5; perhaps TRBD2 as D (6 bases). CDR1 SGHRS and CDR2 YFSETQ come from the germline V gene. Deletions cut 3 bases from V and 3 bases from J, with 12 bases between. The CDR3 spans 14 residues. The CDR3 DNA reads as TGCGCCAGCAGCTCCCTGGAGGGGAAAGAGACCCAGTACTTC. It specifies CASSSLEGKETQYF.